The rows below give T cell receptor beta chains drawn from one sample of a study of Graves' ophthalmopathy and Graves' hyperthyroidism. TCRdb analysed the multiplex PCR reads with MiXCR anew, one entry per CDR3 protein. This sample carries about 740,000 distinct CDR3 sequences, 40% of them seen once, and the ten largest clones take around 40%. Sequencing used peripheral blood. These receptors all stem from an adult man with Graves' ophthalmopathy. CDR3s include the opening cysteine and the closing phenylalanine or tryptophan. The D gene is left open where the match is weak. Clone size is given for some rows only: seen once, a few or many times, or a class if the clone is expanded.

TRBJ1-5	few	TRBV5-5	TRBD1	CASSSMLLGTENQPQHF	TGTGCCAGCAGCTCGATGCTCCTCGGGACAGAGAATCAGCCCCAGCATTTT
TRBJ2-5	many	TRBV7-6	.	CASSRQDGTPRETQYF	TGTGCCAGCAGCCGTCAAGACGGAACCCCTAGGGAGACCCAGTACTTC
TRBJ2-5	many	TRBV25-1	TRBD2	CASSDPPGGSGETQYF	TGTGCCAGCAGTGACCCTCCGGGCGGGAGTGGGGAGACCCAGTACTTC
TRBJ1-4	.	TRBV2	TRBD1	CASSPDRVSNEKLFF	TGTGCCAGCAGCCCCGACAGGGTTTCTAATGAAAAACTGTTTTTT
TRBJ1-4	few	TRBV14	.	CASSQSHINEKLFF	TGTGCCAGCAGCCAGAGCCATATAAATGAAAAACTGTTTTTT
TRBJ2-5	many	TRBV2	TRBD2	CASSSGTRETQYF	TGTGCCAGCAGTTCCGGGACTAGGGAGACCCAGTACTTC
TRBJ1-1	many	TRBV14	TRBD1	CASSQKPGQMNTEAFF	TGTGCCAGCAGCCAAAAGCCGGGACAGATGAACACTGAAGCTTTCTTT
TRBJ2-5	.	TRBV29-1	.	CSDEVLSFVQETQYF	TGCAGCGACGAAGTGCTCAGTTTCGTGCAAGAGACCCAGTACTTC
TRBJ1-2	.	TRBV5-1	.	CASSLGLGGNYGYTF	TGTGCCAGCAGCTTAGGTTTAGGAGGAAACTATGGCTACACCTTC
TRBJ2-2	.	TRBV25-1	.	CASSEAITGTGELFF	TGTGCCAGCAGTGAAGCGATTACAGGCACCGGGGAGCTGTTTTTT
TRBJ2-2	many	TRBV7-9	.	CASSLRWGGELFF	TGTGCCAGCAGCTTACGCTGGGGCGGGGAGCTGTTTTTT
TRBJ1-2	few	TRBV30	.	CASSGRYGYTF	TGTGCCTCCTCGGGACGCTATGGCTACACCTTC
TRBJ1-6	many	TRBV25-1	.	CASSDRGSGSPLHF	TGTGCCAGCAGTGATAGGGGAAGCGGTTCACCCCTCCACTTT
TRBJ2-2	few	TRBV29-1	.	CSVLTGNTGELFF	TGCAGCGTTCTGACAGGGAACACCGGGGAGCTGTTTTTT
TRBJ1-3	.	TRBV2	.	CASSFMGTGNTIYF	TGTGCCAGCAGTTTTATGGGGACTGGAAACACCATATATTTT
TRBJ1-2	.	TRBV11-3	TRBD1	CASSVPDRANYGYTF	TGTGCCAGCAGCGTTCCGGACAGGGCTAACTATGGCTACACCTTC
TRBJ2-6	.	TRBV13	.	CASSLVRGAGANVLTF	TGTGCCAGCAGCTTAGTGAGAGGGGCTGGGGCCAACGTCCTGACTTTC
TRBJ1-1	.	TRBV25-1	.	CASSAPGEADTEAFF	TGTGCCAGCAGTGCTCCCGGAGAGGCGGACACTGAAGCTTTCTTT
TRBJ1-3	many	TRBV7-9	.	CASSLLGTIYF	TGTGCCAGCAGCCTCCTTGGCACCATATATTTT
TRBJ2-5	.	TRBV20-1	TRBD2	CSASQAGGGQETQYF	TGCAGTGCTAGTCAGGCGGGGGGGGGGCAAGAGACCCAGTACTTC
TRBJ2-2	few	TRBV6-1	.	CASSVRRGGTGELFF	TGTGCCAGCAGTGTGCGCAGGGGGGGCACCGGGGAGCTGTTTTTT